This T cell receptor (beta chain) was captured by sequencing in a study of blood T cell repertoires in COVID-19. Original handling: From reference gene primer amplification, estimates of nucleated cell counts were derived. The table came from immunoSEQ multiplex PCR; TCRdb's copy has only in-frame clones and leaves some out. V, J and clone size derive from that table, while D and trimming were established from the DNA sequence. The sample holds some 140,000 clones, about 85% seen once. In its sample, this clone was seen once. The CDR3 runs 14 residues. V lost 8 bases, J lost 2 bases, and 7 bases stayed unmatched. Germline assignment: CDR1 ENHRY and CDR2 SYGVKD.

The V and J genes are TRBV10-3 and TRBJ2-3, with 7 bases fitting TRBD1. The sequenced sample consisted of peripheral blood. This TCR came from a man between 60 and 70 years old with COVID-19, enrolled during active disease. The CDR3 DNA reads as TGTGCCATCGCCCGGGACAGAAACACAGATACGCAGTATTTT. This codes for CAIARDRNTDTQYF.